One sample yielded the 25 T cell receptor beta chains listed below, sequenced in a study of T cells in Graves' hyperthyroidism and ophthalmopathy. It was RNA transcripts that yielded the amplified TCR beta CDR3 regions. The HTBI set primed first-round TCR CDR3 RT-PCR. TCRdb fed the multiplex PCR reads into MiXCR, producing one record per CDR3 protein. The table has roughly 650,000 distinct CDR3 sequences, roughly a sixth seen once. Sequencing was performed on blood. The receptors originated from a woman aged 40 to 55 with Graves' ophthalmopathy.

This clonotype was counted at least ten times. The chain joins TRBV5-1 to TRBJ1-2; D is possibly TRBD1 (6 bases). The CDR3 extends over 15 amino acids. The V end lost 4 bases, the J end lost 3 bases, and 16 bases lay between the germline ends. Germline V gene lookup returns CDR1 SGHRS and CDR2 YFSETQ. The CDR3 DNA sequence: TGCGCCAGCAGCCTTGGAGGGGGATTTGACTATGGCTACACCTTC. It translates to CASSLGGGFDYGYTF.

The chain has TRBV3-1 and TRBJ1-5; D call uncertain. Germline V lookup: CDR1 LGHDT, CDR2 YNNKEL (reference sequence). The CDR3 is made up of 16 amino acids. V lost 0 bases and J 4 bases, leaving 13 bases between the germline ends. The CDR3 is CASSQDSRVGNQPQHF. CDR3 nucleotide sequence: TGTGCCAGCAGCCAAGATTCAAGGGTAGGGAATCAGCCCCAGCATTTT.

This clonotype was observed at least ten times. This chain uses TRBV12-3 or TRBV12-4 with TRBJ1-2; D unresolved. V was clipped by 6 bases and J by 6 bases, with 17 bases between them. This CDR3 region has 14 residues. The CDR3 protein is CASRSQDLIDGYTF. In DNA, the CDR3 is TGTGCCAGCAGATCTCAGGACTTGATCGATGGCTACACCTTC.

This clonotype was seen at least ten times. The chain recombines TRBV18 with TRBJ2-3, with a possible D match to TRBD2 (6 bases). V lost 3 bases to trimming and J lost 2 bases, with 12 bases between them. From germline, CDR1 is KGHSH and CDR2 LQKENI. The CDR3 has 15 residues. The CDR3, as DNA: TGTGCCAGCTCACCCCTAGGCGGGGACACAGATACGCAGTATTTT. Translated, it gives CASSPLGGDTDTQYF.

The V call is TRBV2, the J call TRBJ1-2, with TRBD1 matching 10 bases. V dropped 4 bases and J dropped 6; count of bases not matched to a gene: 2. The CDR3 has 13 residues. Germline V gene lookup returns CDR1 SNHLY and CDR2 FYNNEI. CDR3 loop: CASSGGTGDGYTF. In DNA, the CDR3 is TGTGCCAGCAGTGGAGGGACAGGGGATGGCTACACCTTC.

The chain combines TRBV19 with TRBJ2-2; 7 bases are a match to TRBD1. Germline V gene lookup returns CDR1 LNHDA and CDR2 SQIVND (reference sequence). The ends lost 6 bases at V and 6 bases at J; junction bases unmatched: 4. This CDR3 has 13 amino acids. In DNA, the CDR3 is TGTGCCAGTAGATACCAGGGGGCCGGGGAGCTGTTTTTT. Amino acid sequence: CASRYQGAGELFF.

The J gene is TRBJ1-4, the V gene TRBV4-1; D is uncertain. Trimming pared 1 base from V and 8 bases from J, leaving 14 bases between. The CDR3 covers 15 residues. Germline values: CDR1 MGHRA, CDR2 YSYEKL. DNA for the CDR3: TGCGCCAGCAGCCAAGGGGGAGTGAGGGTCGAAAAACTGTTTTTT. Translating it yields CASSQGGVRVEKLFF.

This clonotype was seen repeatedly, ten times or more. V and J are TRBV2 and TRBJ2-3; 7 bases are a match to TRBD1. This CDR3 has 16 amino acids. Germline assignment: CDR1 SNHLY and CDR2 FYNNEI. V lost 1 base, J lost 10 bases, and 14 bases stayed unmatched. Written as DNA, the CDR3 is TGTGCCAGCAGTGAAGGAATACTCTTGGGACAGCAGGCGCAGTATTTT. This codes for CASSEGILLGQQAQYF.

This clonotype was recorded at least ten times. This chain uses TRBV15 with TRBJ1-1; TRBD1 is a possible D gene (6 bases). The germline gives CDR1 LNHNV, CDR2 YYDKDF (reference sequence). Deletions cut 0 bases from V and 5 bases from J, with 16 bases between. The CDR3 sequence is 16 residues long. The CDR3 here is CATSRDRGPVGTEAFF. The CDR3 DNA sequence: TGTGCCACCAGCAGAGATCGGGGGCCCGTTGGGACTGAAGCTTTCTTT.

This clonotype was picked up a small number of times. CDR3 protein: CASRRGGPNTGELFF. The CDR3 DNA is TGTGCCAGCAGGAGAGGTGGGCCTAACACCGGGGAGCTGTTTTTT. This chain uses TRBV2 with TRBJ2-2; the D is unclear. The length of the CDR3 is 15 residues. CDR1 and CDR2 from the germline V gene are SNHLY and FYNNEI. The V gene lost 6 bases and the J gene lost 2 bases, with 13 bases spanning the gap.

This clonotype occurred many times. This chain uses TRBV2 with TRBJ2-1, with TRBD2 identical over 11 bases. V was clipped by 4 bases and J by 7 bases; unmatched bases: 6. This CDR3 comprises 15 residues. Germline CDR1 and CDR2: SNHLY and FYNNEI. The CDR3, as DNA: TGTGCCAGCAGTGCACTAGCGGGAGTTGTTAATGAGCAGTTCTTC. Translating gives CASSALAGVVNEQFF.

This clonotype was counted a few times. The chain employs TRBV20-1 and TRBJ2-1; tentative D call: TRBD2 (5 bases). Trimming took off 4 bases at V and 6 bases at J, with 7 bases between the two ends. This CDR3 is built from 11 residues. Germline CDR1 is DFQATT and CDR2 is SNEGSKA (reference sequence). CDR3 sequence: CSAKRVNEQFF. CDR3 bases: TGCAGTGCTAAGAGGGTCAATGAGCAGTTCTTC.

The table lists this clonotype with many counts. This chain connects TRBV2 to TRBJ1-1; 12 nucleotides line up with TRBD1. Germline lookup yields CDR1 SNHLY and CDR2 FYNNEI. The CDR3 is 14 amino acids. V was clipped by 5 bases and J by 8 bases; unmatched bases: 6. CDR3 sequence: CASSPTGTGGEAFF. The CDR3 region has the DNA TGTGCCAGCAGTCCCACCGGGACAGGGGGCGAAGCTTTCTTT.

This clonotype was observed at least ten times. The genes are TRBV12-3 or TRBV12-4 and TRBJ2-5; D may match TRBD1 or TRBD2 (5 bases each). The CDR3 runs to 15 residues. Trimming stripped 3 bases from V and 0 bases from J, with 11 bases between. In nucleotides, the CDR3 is TGTGCCAGCAGTTTCACCGGGACCTACCAAGAGACCCAGTACTTC. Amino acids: CASSFTGTYQETQYF.

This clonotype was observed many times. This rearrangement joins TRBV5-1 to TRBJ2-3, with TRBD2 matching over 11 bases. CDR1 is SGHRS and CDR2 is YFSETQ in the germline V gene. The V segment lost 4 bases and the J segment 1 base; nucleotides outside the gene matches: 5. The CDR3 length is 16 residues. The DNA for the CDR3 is TGCGCCAGCAGCCCAAATAGCGGGGGGGGCACAGATACGCAGTATTTT. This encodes CASSPNSGGGTDTQYF.

The CDR3 region has the DNA TGTGCCAGCAGTGAATTGGGCAATCAGCCCCAGCATTTT. Translation: CASSELGNQPQHF. J is TRBJ1-5 and V is TRBV6-1; D gene unclear. V gave up 2 bases and J gave up 2 bases, with 4 bases separating them. Germline V CDR1 and CDR2: MNHNS, SASEGT. The length of the CDR3 is 13 residues.

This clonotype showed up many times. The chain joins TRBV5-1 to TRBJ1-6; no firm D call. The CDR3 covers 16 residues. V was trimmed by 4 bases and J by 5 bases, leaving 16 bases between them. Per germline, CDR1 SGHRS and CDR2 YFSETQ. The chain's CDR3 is CASSLRSGVDNSPLHF. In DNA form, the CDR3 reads TGCGCCAGCAGCCTTCGCTCGGGAGTAGATAATTCACCCCTCCACTTT.

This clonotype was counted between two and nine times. The CDR3 DNA sequence: TGTGCCAGCAGCACACTAGCGGCTAACACCGGGGAGCTGTTTTTT. The encoded protein is CASSTLAANTGELFF. The J gene is TRBJ2-2, the V gene TRBV11-2; 8 bases are shared with TRBD2. The V segment lost 5 bases and the J segment 2 bases; nucleotides outside the gene matches: 4. Germline V gives CDR1 SGHAT, CDR2 FQNNGV. The length of the CDR3 is 15 residues. The full variable domain, in which reference TRBV11-2 and TRBJ2-2 provide the parts outside the CDR3, is EAGVAQSPRYKIIEKRQSVAFWCNPISGHATLYWYQQILGQGPKLLIQFQNNGVVDDSQLPKDRFSAERLKGVDSTLKIQPAKLEDSAVYLCASSTLAANTGELFFGEGSRLTVL.

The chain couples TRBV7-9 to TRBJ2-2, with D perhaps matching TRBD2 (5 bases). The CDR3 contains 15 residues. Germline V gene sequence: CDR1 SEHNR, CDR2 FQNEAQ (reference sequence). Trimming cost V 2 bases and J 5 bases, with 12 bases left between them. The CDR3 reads CASSLNTDSTGELFF. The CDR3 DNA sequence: TGTGCCAGCAGCTTAAACACGGACTCGACCGGGGAGCTGTTTTTT. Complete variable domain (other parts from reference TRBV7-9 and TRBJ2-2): DTGVSQNPRHKITKRGQNVTFRCDPISEHNRLYWYRQTLGQGPEFLTYFQNEAQLEKSRLLSDRFSAERPKGSFSTLEIQRTEQGDSAMYLCASSLNTDSTGELFFGEGSRLTVL.

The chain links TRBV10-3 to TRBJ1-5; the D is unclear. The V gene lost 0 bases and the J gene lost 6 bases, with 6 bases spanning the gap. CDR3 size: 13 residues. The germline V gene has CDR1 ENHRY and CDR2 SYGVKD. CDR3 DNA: TGTGCCATCAGTGAGTCGGTGGGTCAGCCCCAGCATTTT. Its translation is CAISESVGQPQHF.

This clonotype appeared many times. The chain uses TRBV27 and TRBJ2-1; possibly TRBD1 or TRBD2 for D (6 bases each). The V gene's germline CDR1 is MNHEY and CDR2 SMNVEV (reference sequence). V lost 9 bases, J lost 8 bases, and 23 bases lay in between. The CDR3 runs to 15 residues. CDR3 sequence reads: CASRGAGAWWDEQFF. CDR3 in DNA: TGTGCCAGTAGGGGGGCAGGAGCCTGGTGGGATGAGCAGTTCTTC.

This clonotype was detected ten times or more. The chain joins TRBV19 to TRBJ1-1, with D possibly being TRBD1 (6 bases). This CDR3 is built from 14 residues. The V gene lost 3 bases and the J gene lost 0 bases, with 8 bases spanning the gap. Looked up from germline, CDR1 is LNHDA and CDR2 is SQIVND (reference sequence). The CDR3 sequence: CASSMDRLNTEAFF. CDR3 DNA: TGTGCCAGTAGTATGGACAGATTGAACACTGAAGCTTTCTTT.

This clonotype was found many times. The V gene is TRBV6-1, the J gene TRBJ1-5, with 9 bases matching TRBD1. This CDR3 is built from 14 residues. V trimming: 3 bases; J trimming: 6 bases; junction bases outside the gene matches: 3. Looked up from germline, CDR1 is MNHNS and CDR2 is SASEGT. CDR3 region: CASSDYRGPQPQHF. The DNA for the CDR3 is TGTGCCAGCAGTGACTACAGGGGGCCTCAGCCCCAGCATTTT.

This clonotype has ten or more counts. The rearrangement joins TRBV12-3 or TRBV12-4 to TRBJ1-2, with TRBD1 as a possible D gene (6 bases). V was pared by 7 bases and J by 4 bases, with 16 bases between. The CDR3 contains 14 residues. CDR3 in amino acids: CASIIQGGGYGYTF. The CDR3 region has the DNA TGTGCCAGCATCATACAGGGAGGGGGCTATGGCTACACCTTC.

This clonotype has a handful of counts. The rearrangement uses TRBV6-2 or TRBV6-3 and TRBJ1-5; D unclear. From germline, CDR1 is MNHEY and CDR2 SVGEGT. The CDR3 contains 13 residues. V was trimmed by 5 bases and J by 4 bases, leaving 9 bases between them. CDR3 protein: CASSNSRNQPQHF. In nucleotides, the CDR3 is TGTGCCAGCAGTAACAGTCGAAATCAGCCCCAGCATTTT.